The table lists the clone carrying this TCR beta chain with a few counts. Its antigen is as yet unknown. This entry is derived from a study of T cell repertoires in cytomegalovirus infection. Study findings and constraints: HLA-C-restricted TCR beta clonotypes specific for CMV led the ex vivo response.

TCRdb reprocessed the reads via MiXCR and lists one record per CDR3 protein. This sample carries approximately 730,000 distinct CDR3 sequences, 25% to 35% of them seen once, and the ten largest clones take around 12%. Sequencing used cultured CD8+ T cells from PBMCs, obtained from culture after CMV antigen stimulation. The TCR originated in a human donor in good health (CMV status not recorded). Some clones in this sample may be carry-over from other donors' samples.

The CDR3 here is CASSSGLPGEQYV. The CDR3 region has the DNA TGTGCCAGCAGTTCAGGGCTTCCGGGGGAGCAGTACGTC. V gene TRBV7-9 combines with J gene TRBJ2-7; either TRBD1 or TRBD2 may fit D (5 bases each). Germline V CDR1 and CDR2: SEHNR, FQNEAQ (reference sequence). This CDR3 is 13 amino acids long. V was cut by 6 bases and J by 7 bases, with 16 bases left in between.